Sequencing of this TCR beta chain was carried out in a study of T cells in narcolepsy. Germline loops: CDR1 SGDLS, CDR2 YYNGEE. There are 14 residues in the CDR3. V dropped 3 bases and J dropped 5 bases, with 15 bases sitting between them. This clone has just a few counts. TCRdb's copy holds only in-frame clones and misses some; the assay was immunoSEQ multiplex PCR. Of 37,000 or so clones in the sample, approximately 85% were seen once. The sequence came from a human donor with narcolepsy. The sample taken for sequencing was CD45RA- memory CD4+ T cells from PBMCs. The chain combines TRBV9 with TRBJ2-7; D is unclear. The chain's CDR3 is CASSASLGSDEQYF. The DNA of the CDR3 is TGTGCCAGCAGCGCCAGCCTTGGATCTGACGAGCAGTACTTC.